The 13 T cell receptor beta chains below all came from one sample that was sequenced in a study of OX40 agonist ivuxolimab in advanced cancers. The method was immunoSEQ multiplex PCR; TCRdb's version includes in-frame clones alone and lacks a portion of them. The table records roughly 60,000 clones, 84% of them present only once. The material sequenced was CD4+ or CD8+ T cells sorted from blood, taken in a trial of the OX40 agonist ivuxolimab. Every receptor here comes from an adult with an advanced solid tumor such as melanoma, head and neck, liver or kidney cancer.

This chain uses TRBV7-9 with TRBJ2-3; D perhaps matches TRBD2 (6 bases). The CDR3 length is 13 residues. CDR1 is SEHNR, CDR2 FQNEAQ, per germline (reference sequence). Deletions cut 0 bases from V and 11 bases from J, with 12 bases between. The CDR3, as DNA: TGTGCCAGCAGCTTAGCCCTAGCGTATCTGCAGTATTTT. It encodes CASSLALAYLQYF.

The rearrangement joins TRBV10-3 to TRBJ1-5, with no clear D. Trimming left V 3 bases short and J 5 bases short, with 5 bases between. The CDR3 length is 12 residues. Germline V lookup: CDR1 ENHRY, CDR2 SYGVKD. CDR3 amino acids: CAISDFYQPQHF. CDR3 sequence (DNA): TGTGCCATCAGTGACTTTTATCAGCCCCAGCATTTT.

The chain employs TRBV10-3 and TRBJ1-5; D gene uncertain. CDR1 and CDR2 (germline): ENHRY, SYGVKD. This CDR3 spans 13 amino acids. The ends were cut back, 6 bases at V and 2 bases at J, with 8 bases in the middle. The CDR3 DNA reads TGTGCCATCAGGTACGTTGGCAATCAGCCCCAGCATTTT. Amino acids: CAIRYVGNQPQHF.

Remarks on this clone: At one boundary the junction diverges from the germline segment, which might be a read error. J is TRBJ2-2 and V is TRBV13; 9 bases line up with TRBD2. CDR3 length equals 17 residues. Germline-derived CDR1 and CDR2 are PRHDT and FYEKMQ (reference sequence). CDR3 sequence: CASNLEVLAGNTGELFF. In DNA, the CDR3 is TGTGCCAGCAACTTAGAGGTACTAGCGGGTAACACCGGGGAGCTGTTTTTT.

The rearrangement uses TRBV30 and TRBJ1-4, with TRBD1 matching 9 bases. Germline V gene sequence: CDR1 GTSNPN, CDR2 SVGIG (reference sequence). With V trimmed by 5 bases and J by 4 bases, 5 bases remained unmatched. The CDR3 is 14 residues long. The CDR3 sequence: CAWARTGVNEKLFF. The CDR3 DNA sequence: TGTGCCTGGGCCCGGACAGGGGTTAATGAAAAACTGTTTTTT.

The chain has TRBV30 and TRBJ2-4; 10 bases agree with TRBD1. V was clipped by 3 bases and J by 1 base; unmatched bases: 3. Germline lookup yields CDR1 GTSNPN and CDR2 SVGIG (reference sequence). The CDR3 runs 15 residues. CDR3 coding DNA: TGTGCCTGGAGAGACAGGGGGCTGGCCAAAAACATTCAGTACTTC. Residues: CAWRDRGLAKNIQYF.

CDR3 coding DNA: TGCGCCAGCAGCCAAGATCGGTCGGCCCGCACCTCCTACAATGAGCAGTTCTTC. Translating gives CASSQDRSARTSYNEQFF. The V and J genes are TRBV4-1 and TRBJ2-1; no clear D gene. Trimming removed 0 bases at V and 0 bases at J, with 15 bases between. CDR1 and CDR2 (germline): MGHRA, YSYEKL. The CDR3 sequence is 18 residues long.

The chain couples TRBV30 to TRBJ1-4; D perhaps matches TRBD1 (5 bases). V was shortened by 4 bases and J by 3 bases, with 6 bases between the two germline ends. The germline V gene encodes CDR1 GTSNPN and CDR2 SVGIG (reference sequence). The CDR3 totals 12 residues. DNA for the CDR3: TGTGCCTGGACCAGGGCTAATGAAAAACTGTTTTTT. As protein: CAWTRANEKLFF.

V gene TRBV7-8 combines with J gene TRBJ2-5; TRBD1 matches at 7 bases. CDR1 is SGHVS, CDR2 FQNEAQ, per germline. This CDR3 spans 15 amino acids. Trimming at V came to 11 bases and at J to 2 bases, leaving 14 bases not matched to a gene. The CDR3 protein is CAGSQSTTGQETQYF. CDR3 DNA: TGTGCCGGGTCACAATCCACGACAGGGCAAGAGACCCAGTACTTC.

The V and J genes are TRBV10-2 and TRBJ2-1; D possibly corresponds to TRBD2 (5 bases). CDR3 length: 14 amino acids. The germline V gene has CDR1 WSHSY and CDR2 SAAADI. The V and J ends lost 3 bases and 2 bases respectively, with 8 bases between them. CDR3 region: CASSDPGTYNEQFF. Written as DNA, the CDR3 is TGCGCCAGCAGTGATCCGGGAACCTACAATGAGCAGTTCTTC.

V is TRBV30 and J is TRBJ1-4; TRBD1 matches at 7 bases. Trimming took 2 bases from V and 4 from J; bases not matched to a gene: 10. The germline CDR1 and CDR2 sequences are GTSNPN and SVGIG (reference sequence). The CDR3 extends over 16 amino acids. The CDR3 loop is CAWSIWRQGFNEKLFF. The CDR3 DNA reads TGTGCCTGGAGTATCTGGAGACAGGGCTTTAATGAAAAACTGTTTTTT.

CDR3 bases: TGTGCCTGGAGTGCACAAAATCAGCCCCAGCATTTT. Translating gives CAWSAQNQPQHF. The chain joins TRBV30 to TRBJ1-5; no clear D gene. The CDR3 has 12 amino acids. The germline CDR1 and CDR2 sequences are GTSNPN and SVGIG (reference sequence). Trimming shortened V by 1 base and J by 4 bases, and 5 bases separated the two germline ends.

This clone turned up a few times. In DNA, the CDR3 is TGTGCCAGCAGTTACGATGACAGGGAGGGATCACCCCTCCACTTT. Encoded protein: CASSYDDREGSPLHF. This rearrangement joins TRBV6-5 to TRBJ1-6; 7 positions match TRBD1. The CDR3 length is 15 residues. CDR1 MNHEY and CDR2 SVGAGI come from the germline V gene. V was pared by 2 bases and J by 10 bases, with 8 bases of the junction left unmatched.